This T cell receptor beta chain was identified in a study of T cell repertoires in cytomegalovirus infection (dated by TCRdb to the late 2010s). With respect to the entire study: The HLA type of each donor mattered for the analysis, because public TCR beta signatures pointed to carriage of CMV infection along with the matching HLA type.

This clonotype was seen ten or more times. What antigen it recognizes has not been identified. No base quality information exists; no much larger clone differs at one position. Sequencing relied on an Illumina HiSeq 1500. TCRdb passed the public sequencing reads through fastp at Q25 and MiXCR, retaining productive beta sequences. Duplicate CDR3 protein sequences are folded into a single record with the most common DNA and genes. The sample data list some 150,000 distinct CDR3 sequences, and about a quarter of these were observed just once. Of the sample, approximately 10% falls within the top ten clones. Overall results and qualifications from the work: In both this cohort and an independent cohort of several hundred donors, the cumulative frequency of public TCR beta family members distinguished carriers of CMV infection plus the relevant HLA type. The ex vivo response was dominated by HLA-C-restricted CMV-specific TCR beta clonotypes, and the single most frequent clonotype in two of eight donors was supplied by these HLA-C-restricted clonotypes.

V is trimmed back by 5 bases and J by 0 bases, and the junction contains 4 bases that no gene match accounts for. Measured from the cysteine to the phenylalanine, the CDR3 is 15 residues long. Just CDR3 DNA is preserved here, 45 bases in frame from base 1. For CDR1 and CDR2, the germline V gene lists SGHTA and FQGNSA. Sequencing was carried out using PBMCs. The chain couples TRBV7-2 to TRBJ2-1; 7 central nucleotides agree with TRBD2. This receptor was obtained from a human donor in good health (CMV status not recorded). Some clones in this sample may be carry-over from other donors' samples. The CDR3 is CASSQLASSYNEQFF. The nucleotide sequence is given as TGTGCCAGCAGCCAACTAGCGAGCTCCTACAATGAGCAGTTCTTC.